This entry lists 7 T cell receptor beta chains sequenced from one sample in a study of identifying expanded T cells in peripheral blood. Sequencing used immunoSEQ multiplex PCR; TCRdb keeps in-frame clones, though not all of them. The table includes around 130,000 clones, roughly 90% detected once. Sequencing was carried out using blood. The receptors originated from a person aged 18-70 years in good health.

CDR3 DNA sequence: TGTGCCAGCAGCCCCGTGGCAGGAAGAGTTTACACCGGGGAGCTGTTTTTT. Its protein is CASSPVAGRVYTGELFF. The chain joins TRBV5-6 to TRBJ2-2; D unclear. Germline V gene data show CDR1 as SGHDT and CDR2 as YYEEEE. This CDR3 region has 17 residues. V lost 4 bases and J lost 3, with 19 bases in between.

The chain uses TRBV19 and TRBJ1-2, with TRBD1 matching 9 bases. The CDR3 extends over 15 amino acids. With V trimmed by 7 bases and J by 6 bases, 12 bases remained unmatched. From germline, CDR1 is LNHDA and CDR2 SQIVND (reference sequence). CDR3: CASIPSGTGLNGYTF. The CDR3, as DNA: TGTGCCAGTATTCCGAGCGGGACAGGGCTTAATGGCTACACCTTC. Based on the CDR3 plus reference TRBV19 and TRBJ1-2, the full variable domain is DGGITQSPKYLFRKEGQNVTLSCEQNLNHDAMYWYRQDPGQGLRLIYYSQIVNDFQKGDIAEGYSVSREKKESFPLTVTSAQKNPTAFYLCASIPSGTGLNGYTFGSGTRLTVV.

This sequence joins TRBV7-2 and TRBJ2-7, with TRBD2 matching over 7 bases. The V segment lost 5 bases and the J segment 6 bases; nucleotides outside the gene matches: 4. The CDR3 spans 12 residues. Germline CDR1 is SGHTA and CDR2 is FQGNSA. Here the CDR3 DNA reads TGTGCCAGCAGCATCAGGGAGGGCGAGCAGTACTTC. Its translation: CASSIREGEQYF.

The chain links TRBV7-2 to TRBJ2-3, with a tentative D call TRBD1 (5 bases). The germline V gene has CDR1 SGHTA and CDR2 FQGNSA. V was pared by 1 base and J by 7 bases, with 12 bases between. This CDR3 comprises 14 residues. The CDR3 nucleotides are TGTGCCAGCAGCTTAGATCAGGGTGTGAATACGCAGTATTTT. Its translation: CASSLDQGVNTQYF.

A single count supports this clone. The chain couples TRBV29-1 to TRBJ1-2, with D possibly matching TRBD1 (6 bases). CDR1 SQVTM and CDR2 ANQGSEA come from the germline V gene. The CDR3 has 15 residues. V lost 7 bases to trimming and J lost 1 base, with 19 bases between them. CDR3: CSALRTAEFNYGYTF. In DNA, the CDR3 is TGCAGCGCCCTAAGGACAGCTGAGTTTAACTATGGCTACACCTTC.

The CDR3 bases are TGCGCCAGCAGCTTGGGCGGGACAGGGAATGATGAGCAGTTCTTC. This translates into CASSLGGTGNDEQFF. The chain uses TRBV5-1 and TRBJ2-1, with 9 bases identical to TRBD1. Germline V lookup: CDR1 SGHRS, CDR2 YFSETQ. The CDR3 spans 15 residues. After removal of 0 bases from V and 8 bases from J, the junction contained 6 bases not matched to a gene.

This chain joins TRBV5-1 and TRBJ1-3, with a tentative D call TRBD1 (6 bases). V shed 1 base and J shed 0 bases, with 8 bases lying between them. This CDR3 has 15 amino acids. Germline-derived CDR1 and CDR2 are SGHRS and YFSETQ. The CDR3 is CASSLPRGSGNTIYF. CDR3 nucleotide sequence: TGCGCCAGCAGCTTGCCCAGGGGCTCTGGAAACACCATATATTTT.